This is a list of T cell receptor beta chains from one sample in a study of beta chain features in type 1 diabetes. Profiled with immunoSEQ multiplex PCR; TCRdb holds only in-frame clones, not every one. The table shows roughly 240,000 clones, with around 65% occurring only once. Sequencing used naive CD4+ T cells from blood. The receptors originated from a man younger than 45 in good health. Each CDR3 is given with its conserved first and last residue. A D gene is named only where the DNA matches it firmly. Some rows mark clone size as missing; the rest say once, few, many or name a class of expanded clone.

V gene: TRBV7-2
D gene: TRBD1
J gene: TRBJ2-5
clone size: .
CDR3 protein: CASSRDRYQETQYF
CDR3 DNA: TGTGCCAGCAGCCGGGACAGGTACCAAGAGACCCAGTACTTC

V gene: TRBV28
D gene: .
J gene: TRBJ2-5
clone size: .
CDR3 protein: CASMRWEETQYF
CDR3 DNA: TGTGCCAGCATGAGGTGGGAAGAGACCCAGTACTTC

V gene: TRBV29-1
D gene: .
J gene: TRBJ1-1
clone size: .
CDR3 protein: CSVESMNTEAFF
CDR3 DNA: TGCAGCGTTGAATCTATGAACACTGAAGCTTTCTTT

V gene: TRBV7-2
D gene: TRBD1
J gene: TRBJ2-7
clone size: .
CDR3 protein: CASRQGASYEQYF
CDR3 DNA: TGTGCCAGCAGACAGGGGGCATCCTACGAGCAGTACTTC

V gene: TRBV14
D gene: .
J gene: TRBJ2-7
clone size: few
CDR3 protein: CASSQVWIYEQYF
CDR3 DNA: TGTGCCAGCAGCCAAGTTTGGATCTACGAGCAGTACTTC

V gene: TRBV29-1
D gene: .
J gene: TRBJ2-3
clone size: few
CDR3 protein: CSVGRGGTDTQYF
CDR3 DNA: TGCAGCGTTGGGCGTGGTGGTACAGATACGCAGTATTTT

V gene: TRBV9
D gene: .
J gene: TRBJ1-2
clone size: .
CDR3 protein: CASSPDSYGYTF
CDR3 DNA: TGTGCCAGCAGCCCCGACAGCTATGGCTACACCTTC

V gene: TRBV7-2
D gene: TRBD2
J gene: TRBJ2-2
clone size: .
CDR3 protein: CASSLAPSGHGELFF
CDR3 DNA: TGTGCCAGCAGCTTAGCGCCTAGCGGGCACGGGGAGCTGTTTTTT

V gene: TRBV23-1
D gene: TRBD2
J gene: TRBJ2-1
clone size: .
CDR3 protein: CASSEPGLASYNEQFF
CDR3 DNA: TGCGCCAGCAGTGAACCGGGACTAGCATCCTACAATGAGCAGTTCTTC

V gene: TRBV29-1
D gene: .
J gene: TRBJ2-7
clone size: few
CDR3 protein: CSVGGTPYEQYF
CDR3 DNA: TGCAGCGTTGGAGGAACTCCCTACGAGCAGTACTTC

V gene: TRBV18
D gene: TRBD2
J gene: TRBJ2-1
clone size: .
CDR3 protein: CASSPPRLAGGNEQFF
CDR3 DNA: TGTGCCAGCTCACCACCAAGACTAGCGGGAGGGAATGAGCAGTTCTTC

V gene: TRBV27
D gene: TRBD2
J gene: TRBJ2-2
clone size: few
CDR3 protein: CASSSYLQRGPNTGELFF
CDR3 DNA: TGTGCCAGCAGTTCATATTTACAGCGGGGGCCGAACACCGGGGAGCTGTTTTTT

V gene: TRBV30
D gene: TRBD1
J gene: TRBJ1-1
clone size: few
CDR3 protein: CAWRRTGSLSNTEAFF
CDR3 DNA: TGTGCCTGGAGGAGGACAGGGAGTCTCTCGAACACTGAAGCTTTCTTT

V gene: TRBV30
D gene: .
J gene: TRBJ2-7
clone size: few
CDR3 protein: CAWSRVGTSYEQYF
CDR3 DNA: TGTGCCTGGAGTAGGGTGGGGACCTCCTACGAGCAGTACTTC

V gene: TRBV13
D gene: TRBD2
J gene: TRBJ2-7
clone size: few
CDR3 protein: CASSFRLARYEQYF
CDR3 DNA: TGTGCCAGCAGCTTTAGACTAGCGAGGTACGAGCAGTACTTC

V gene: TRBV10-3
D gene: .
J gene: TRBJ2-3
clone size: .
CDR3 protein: CAISEIKTSQYF
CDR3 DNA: TGTGCCATCAGTGAAATTAAAACATCGCAGTATTTT

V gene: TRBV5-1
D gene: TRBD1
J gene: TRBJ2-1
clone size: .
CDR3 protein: CASSLATGSWDYNEQFF
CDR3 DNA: TGCGCCAGCAGCTTGGCGACAGGGAGTTGGGACTACAATGAGCAGTTCTTC

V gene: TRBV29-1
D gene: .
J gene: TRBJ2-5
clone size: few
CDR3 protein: CSVSFDKWWQETQYF
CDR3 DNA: TGCAGCGTTTCCTTCGACAAGTGGTGGCAAGAGACCCAGTACTTC

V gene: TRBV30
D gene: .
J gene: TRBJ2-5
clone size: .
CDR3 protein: CAWSVSETQYF
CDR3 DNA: TGTGCCTGGAGTGTATCAGAGACCCAGTACTTC

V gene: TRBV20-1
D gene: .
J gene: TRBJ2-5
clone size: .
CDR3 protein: CSARTVETQYF
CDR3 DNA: TGCAGTGCAAGGACAGTAGAGACCCAGTACTTC

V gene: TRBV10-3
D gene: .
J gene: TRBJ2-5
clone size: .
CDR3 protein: CAISTEYQETQYF
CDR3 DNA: TGTGCCATCAGTACAGAGTACCAAGAGACCCAGTACTTC

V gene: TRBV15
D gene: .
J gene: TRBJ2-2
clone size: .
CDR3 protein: CATSRTGTTNTGELFF
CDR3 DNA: TGTGCCACCAGCAGAACCGGGACAACGAACACCGGGGAGCTGTTTTTT

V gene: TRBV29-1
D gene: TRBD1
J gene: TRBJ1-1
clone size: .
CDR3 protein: CSVASGQASRAEAFF
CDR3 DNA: TGCAGCGTTGCCTCAGGACAGGCCTCGAGGGCTGAAGCTTTCTTT

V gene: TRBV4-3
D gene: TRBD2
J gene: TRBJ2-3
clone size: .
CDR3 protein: CASSQVGRGGGGRTDTQYF
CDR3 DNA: TGCGCCAGCAGCCAAGTTGGTAGGGGCGGTGGCGGGAGGACAGATACGCAGTATTTT

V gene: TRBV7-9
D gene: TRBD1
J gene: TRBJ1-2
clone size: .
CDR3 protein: CASSLLGQVDYTF
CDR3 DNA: TGTGCCAGCAGCTTATTGGGACAGGTGGACTACACCTTC

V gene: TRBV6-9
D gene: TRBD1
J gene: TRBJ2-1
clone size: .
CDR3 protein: CAILGQWEQFF
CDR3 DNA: TGTGCCATCTTGGGACAGTGGGAGCAGTTCTTC

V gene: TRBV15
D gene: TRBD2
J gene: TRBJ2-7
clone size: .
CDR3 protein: CATSGIAGPYEQYF
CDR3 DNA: TGTGCCACCTCAGGGATAGCGGGGCCATACGAGCAGTACTTC

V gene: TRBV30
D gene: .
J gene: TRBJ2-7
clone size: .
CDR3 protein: CAWSSGDPGRGHKYF
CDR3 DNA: TGTGCCTGGAGTTCTGGGGACCCCGGCAGGGGACACAAGTACTTC

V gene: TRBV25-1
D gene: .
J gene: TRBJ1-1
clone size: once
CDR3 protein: CASSAQENTEAFF
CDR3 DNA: TGTGCCAGCAGTGCGCAGGAGAACACTGAAGCTTTCTTT

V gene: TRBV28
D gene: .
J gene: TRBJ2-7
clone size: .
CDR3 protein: CASSLPGVAYEQYF
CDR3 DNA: TGTGCCAGCAGTTTACCTGGGGTGGCCTACGAGCAGTACTTC

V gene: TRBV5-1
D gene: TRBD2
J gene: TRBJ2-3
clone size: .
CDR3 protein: CASSGLAEDTQYF
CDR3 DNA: TGCGCCAGCAGCGGACTAGCGGAAGATACGCAGTATTTT

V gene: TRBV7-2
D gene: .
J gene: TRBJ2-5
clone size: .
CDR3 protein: CASSLAGLETQYF
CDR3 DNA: TGTGCCAGCAGCTTAGCAGGCTTGGAGACCCAGTACTTC

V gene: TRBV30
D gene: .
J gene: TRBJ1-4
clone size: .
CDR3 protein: CAWSVLQGRTNEKLFF
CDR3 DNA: TGTGCCTGGAGTGTCCTCCAGGGCCGAACTAATGAAAAACTGTTTTTT

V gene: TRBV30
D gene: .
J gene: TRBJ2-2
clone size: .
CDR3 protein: CAWSDRVPGELFF
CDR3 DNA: TGTGCCTGGAGTGACAGGGTCCCCGGGGAGCTGTTTTTT

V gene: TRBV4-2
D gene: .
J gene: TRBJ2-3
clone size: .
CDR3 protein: CASSQDRRESDTQYF
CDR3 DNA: TGTGCCAGCAGCCAAGATCGGAGGGAATCAGATACGCAGTATTTT

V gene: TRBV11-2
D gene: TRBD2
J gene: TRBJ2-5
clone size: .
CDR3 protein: CASSLRLAGQETQYF
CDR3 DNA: TGTGCCAGCAGCTTAAGACTAGCGGGACAAGAGACCCAGTACTTC

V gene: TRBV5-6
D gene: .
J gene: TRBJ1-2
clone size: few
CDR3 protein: CATTLEGLNGYTF
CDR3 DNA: TGTGCCACCACTTTGGAAGGGCTTAATGGCTACACCTTC

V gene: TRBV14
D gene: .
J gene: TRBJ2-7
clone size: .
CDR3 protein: CASSQVTDEQYF
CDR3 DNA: TGTGCCAGCAGCCAAGTCACTGACGAGCAGTACTTC

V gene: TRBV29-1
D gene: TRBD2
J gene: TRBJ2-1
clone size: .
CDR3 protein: CSVLGTSGNYNEQFF
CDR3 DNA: TGCAGCGTTCTCGGGACTAGCGGGAATTACAATGAGCAGTTCTTC

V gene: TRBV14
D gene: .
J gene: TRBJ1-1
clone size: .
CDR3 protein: CASSPLTRNTEAFF
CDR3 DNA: TGTGCCAGCAGCCCCTTGACACGGAACACTGAAGCTTTCTTT

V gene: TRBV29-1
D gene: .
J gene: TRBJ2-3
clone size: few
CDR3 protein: CSDLSGERRDTQYF
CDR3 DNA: TGCAGCGACCTTAGTGGGGAGCGCCGAGATACGCAGTATTTT

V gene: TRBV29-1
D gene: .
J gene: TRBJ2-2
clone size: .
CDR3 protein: CSVLGTTNTGELFF
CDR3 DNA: TGCAGCGTCCTCGGGACAACGAACACCGGGGAGCTGTTTTTT

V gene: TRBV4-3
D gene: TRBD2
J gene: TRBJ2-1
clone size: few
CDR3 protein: CASSQDRLAGGNEQFF
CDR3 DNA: TGCGCCAGCAGCCAAGATCGACTAGCGGGTGGCAATGAGCAGTTCTTC

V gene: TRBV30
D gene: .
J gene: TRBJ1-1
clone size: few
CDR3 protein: CAWSVRPGGTEAFF
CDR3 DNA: TGTGCCTGGAGTGTACGGCCCGGTGGGACTGAAGCTTTCTTT

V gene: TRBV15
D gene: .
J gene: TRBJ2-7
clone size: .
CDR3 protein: CATSRDQGAHEQYF
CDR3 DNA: TGTGCCACCAGCAGAGATCAGGGTGCCCACGAGCAGTACTTC

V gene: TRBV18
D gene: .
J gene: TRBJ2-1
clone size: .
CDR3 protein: CASSTGNEQFF
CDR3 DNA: TGTGCCAGCTCTACAGGAAATGAGCAGTTCTTC

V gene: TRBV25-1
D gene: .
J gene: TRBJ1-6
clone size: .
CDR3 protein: CASSRGSPNSPLHF
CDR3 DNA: TGTGCCAGCTCCCGTGGGTCCCCAAATTCACCCCTCCACTTT

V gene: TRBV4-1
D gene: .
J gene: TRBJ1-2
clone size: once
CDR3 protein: CASSQEYGGAYGYTF
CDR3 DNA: TGCGCCAGCAGCCAAGAGTATGGGGGGGCCTATGGCTACACCTTC

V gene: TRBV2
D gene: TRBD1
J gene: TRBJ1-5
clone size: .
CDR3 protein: CASSWTGGNQPQHF
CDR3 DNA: TGTGCCAGCAGTTGGACAGGGGGCAACCAGCCCCAGCATTTT

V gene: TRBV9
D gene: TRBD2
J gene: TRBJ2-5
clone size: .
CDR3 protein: CASSVGTSIGETQYF
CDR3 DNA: TGTGCCAGCAGCGTAGGGACTAGCATTGGGGAGACCCAGTACTTC

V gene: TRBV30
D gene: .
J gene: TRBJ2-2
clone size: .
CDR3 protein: CAWSIQAGELFF
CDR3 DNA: TGTGCCTGGAGTATCCAGGCCGGGGAGCTGTTTTTT

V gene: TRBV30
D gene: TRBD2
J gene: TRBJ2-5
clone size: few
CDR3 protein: CAWSRGSRETQYF
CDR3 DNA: TGTGCCTGGAGTCGCGGGAGTAGAGAGACCCAGTACTTC

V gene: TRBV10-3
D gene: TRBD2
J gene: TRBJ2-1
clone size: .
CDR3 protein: CAIRILAEQFF
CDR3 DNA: TGTGCCATCAGGATACTAGCGGAGCAGTTCTTC

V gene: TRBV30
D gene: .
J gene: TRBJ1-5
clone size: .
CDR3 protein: CAWSVAAGDQPQHF
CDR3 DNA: TGTGCCTGGAGTGTAGCCGCCGGGGATCAGCCCCAGCATTTT

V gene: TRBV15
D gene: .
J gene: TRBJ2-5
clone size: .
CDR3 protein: CATSRNSQETQYF
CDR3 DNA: TGTGCCACCAGCAGAAACAGCCAAGAGACCCAGTACTTC